This T cell receptor beta chain was documented in a study of blood T cell repertoires in COVID-19. Profiling relied on immunoSEQ multiplex PCR, and the TCRdb table lists in-frame clones only, not all of them. There are 250,000 or so clones in the sample; more than 75% occur only once, and approximately 1.6% lies in the top ten. Cohort assignment relied on participant-reported clinical history. This CDR3 has 14 residues. V lost 9 bases, J lost 6 bases, and 8 bases stayed unmatched. Sequenced: PBMCs or T cells enriched from blood (not recorded which). The rearrangement uses TRBV23-1 and TRBJ2-4, with 10 positions matching TRBD1. TRBV23-1 carries the ORF label, with uncertain function. This sequence originates from a woman aged 45-65 years who had recovered from COVID-19. For the CDR3, the DNA is TGCGCCAGGCCCGACAGGGGGCGAGGAAACATTCAGTACTTC. Translating gives CARPDRGRGNIQYF.